This T cell receptor (beta chain) was profiled in a study of vaccination and CD4 T cells after COVID-19. Study overall: Diagnosis preceded the drawing of post-COVID samples by a median approximately 110 days (range 35 to 161).

Study results and caveats: It was found that, in convalescent patients, 304 of 307 vaccine-specific clones were spike mono-reactive. Going from approximately 21 to 40, median SARS-CoV-2-reactive clonotypes did not rise significantly.

Sequencing of DNA taken from cultured CD4+ T cells relied on the Oncomine TCR Beta short-read assay. CD4+ T cells were cultured, and genomic DNA was extracted from them. TCRdb reanalysed the PCR reads using MiXCR and keeps one entry per CDR3 protein. The data hold 9,500 to 13,000 distinct CDR3 sequences, with 65% observed a single time. With regard to this clonotype: The antigen is undetermined.

Documented treatment: approximately nine-day PBMC culture with coronavirus spike peptide pools or control peptides (ViraFEST assay). This CDR3 contains 16 residues. V shed 2 bases and J 3 bases; nucleotides not matched to a gene: 10. Germline V gives CDR1 MNHEY, CDR2 SVGAGI. The V gene is TRBV6-5, the J gene TRBJ2-7, with 7 bases that match TRBD2. This material consisted of CD4+ T cells from blood, cultured in vitro, taken before SARS-CoV-2 vaccination. This sequence originates from a human donor who had recovered from COVID-19. The CDR3 DNA sequence: TGTGCCAGCAGTTACATGGAGGCTAGCGGTTACTACGAGCAGTACTTC. Translation: CASSYMEASGYYEQYF.